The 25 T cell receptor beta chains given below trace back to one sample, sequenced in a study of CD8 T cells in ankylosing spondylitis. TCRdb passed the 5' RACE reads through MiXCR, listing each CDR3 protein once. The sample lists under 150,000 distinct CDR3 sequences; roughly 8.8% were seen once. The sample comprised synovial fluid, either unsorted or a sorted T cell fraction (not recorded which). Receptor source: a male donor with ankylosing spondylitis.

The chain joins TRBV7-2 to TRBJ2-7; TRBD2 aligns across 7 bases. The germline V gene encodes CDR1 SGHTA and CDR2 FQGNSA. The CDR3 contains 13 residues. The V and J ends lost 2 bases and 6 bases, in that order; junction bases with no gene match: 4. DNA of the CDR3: TGTGCCAGCAGCTTAAAAGGCGGGGGCGAGCAGTACTTC. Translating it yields CASSLKGGGEQYF.

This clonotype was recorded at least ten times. The CDR3 DNA is TGCGCCAGCAGCTTGGGGGGCGCTAATGAAAAACTGTTTTTT. It encodes CASSLGGANEKLFF. The chain links TRBV5-1 to TRBJ1-4, with D maybe TRBD1 (5 bases). The CDR3 loop spans 14 amino acids. Germline CDR1 is SGHRS and CDR2 is YFSETQ. V lost 0 bases and J lost 3, with 6 bases in between. Full variable domain (outside the CDR3, taken from reference TRBV5-1 and TRBJ1-4): KAGVTQTPRYLIKTRGQQVTLSCSPISGHRSVSWYQQTPGQGLQFLFEYFSETQRNKGNFPGRFSGRQFSNSRSEMNVSTLELGDSALYLCASSLGGANEKLFFGSGTQLSVL.

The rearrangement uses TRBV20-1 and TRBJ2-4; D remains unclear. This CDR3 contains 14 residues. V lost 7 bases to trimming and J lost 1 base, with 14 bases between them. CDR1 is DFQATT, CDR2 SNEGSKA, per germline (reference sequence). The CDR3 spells CSVSRGLAKNIQYF. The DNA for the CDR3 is TGCAGTGTCTCCAGAGGTTTGGCCAAAAACATTCAGTACTTC.

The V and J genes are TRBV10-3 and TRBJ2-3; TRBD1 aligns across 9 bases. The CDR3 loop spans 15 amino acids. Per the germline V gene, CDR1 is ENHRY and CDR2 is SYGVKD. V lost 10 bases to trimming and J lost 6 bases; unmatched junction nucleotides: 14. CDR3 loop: CATKTGGDSTDTQYF. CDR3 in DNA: TGTGCCACCAAGACAGGGGGGGATTCAACGGATACGCAGTATTTT.

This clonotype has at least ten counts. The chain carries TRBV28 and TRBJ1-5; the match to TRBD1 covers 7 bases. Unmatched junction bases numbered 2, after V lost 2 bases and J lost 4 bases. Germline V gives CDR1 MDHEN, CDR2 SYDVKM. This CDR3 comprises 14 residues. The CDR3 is CASSLDRDNQPQHF. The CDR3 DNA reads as TGTGCCAGCAGTTTAGACAGGGATAATCAGCCCCAGCATTTT.

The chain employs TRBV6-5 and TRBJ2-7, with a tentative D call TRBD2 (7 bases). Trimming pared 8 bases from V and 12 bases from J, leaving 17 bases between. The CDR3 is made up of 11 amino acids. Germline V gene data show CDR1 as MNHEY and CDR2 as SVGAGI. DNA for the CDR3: TGTGCCAGCGTGAAGGGGGGGACTCGGTACTTC. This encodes CASVKGGTRYF.

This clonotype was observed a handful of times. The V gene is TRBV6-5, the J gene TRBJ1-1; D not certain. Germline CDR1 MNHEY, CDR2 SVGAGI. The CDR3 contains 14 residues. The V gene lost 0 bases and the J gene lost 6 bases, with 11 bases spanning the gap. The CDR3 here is CASSYSRNVAEAFF. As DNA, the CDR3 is TGTGCCAGCAGTTACTCGAGGAACGTGGCTGAAGCTTTCTTT.

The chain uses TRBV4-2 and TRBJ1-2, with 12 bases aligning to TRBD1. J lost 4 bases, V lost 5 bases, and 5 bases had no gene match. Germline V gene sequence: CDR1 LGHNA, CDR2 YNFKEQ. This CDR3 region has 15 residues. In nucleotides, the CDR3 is TGTGCCAGCAGCTCCGGGACAGGGGGCATCTATGGCTACACCTTC. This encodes CASSSGTGGIYGYTF.

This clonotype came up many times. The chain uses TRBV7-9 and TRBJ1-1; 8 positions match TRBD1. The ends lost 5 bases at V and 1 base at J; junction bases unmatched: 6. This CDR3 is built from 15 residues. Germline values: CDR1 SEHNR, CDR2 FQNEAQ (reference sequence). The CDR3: CASSPTGARNTEAFF. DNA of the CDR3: TGTGCCAGCAGCCCGACAGGGGCCCGGAACACTGAAGCTTTCTTT.

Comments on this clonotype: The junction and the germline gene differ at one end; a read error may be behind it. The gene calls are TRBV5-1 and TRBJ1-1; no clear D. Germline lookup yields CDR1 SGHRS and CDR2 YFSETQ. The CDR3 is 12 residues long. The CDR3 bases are TGCGCCAGCAGCTTGTCGAACAATGAAGCTTTCTTT. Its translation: CASSLSNNEAFF.

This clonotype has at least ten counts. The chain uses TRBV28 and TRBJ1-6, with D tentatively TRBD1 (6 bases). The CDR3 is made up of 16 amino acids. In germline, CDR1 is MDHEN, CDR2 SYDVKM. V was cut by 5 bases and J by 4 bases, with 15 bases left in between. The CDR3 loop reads CASSTNRVGYNSPLHF. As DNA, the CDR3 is TGTGCCAGCAGTACAAACAGGGTTGGATATAATTCACCCCTCCACTTT.

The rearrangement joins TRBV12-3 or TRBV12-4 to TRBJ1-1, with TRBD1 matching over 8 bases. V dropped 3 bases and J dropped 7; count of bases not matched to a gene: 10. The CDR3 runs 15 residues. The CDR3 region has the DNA TGTGCCAGCAGTTTCGCGGACAGGGTTGAGGGTGAAGCTTTCTTT. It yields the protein CASSFADRVEGEAFF.

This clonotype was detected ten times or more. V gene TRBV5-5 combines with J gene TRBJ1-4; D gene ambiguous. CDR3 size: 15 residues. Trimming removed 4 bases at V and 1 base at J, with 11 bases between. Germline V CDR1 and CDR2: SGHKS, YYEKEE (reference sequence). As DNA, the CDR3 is TGTGCCAGCAGCCGAAGCGGCGGAACTAATGAAAAACTGTTTTTT. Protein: CASSRSGGTNEKLFF. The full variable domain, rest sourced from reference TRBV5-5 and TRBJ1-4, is DAGVTQSPTHLIKTRGQQVTLRCSPISGHKSVSWYQQVLGQGPQFIFQYYEKEERGRGNFPDRFSARQFPNYSSELNVNALLLGDSALYLCASSRSGGTNEKLFFGSGTQLSVL.

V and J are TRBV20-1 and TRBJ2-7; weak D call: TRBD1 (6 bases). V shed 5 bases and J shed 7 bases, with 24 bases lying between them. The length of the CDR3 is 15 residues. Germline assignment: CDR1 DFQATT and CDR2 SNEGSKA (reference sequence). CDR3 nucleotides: TGCAGTGCTCCATCGGACAGCCCTTCCAGCCTAGAGCAGTACTTC. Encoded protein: CSAPSDSPSSLEQYF.

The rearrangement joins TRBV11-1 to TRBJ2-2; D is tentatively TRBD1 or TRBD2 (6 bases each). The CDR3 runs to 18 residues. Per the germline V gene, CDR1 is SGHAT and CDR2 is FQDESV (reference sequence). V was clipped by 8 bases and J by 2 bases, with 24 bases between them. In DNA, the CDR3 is TGTGCCAGCCGCCTGTCGGGTCTCGGGGGCAAAAACACCGGGGAGCTGTTTTTT. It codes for CASRLSGLGGKNTGELFF.

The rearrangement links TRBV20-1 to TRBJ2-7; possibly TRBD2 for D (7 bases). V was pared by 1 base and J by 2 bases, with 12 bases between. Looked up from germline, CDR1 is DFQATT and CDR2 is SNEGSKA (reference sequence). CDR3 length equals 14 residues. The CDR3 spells CSARGGGSPYEQYF. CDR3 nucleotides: TGCAGTGCTAGAGGGGGGGGCAGCCCCTACGAGCAGTACTTC.

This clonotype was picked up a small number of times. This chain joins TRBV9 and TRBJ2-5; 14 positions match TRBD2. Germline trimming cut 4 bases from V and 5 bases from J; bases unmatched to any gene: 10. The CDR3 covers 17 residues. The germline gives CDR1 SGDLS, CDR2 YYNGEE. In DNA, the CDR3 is TGTGCCAGCAGCACCGGGACTAGCGGGGGCCCCGGCGAGACCCAGTACTTC. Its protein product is CASSTGTSGGPGETQYF.

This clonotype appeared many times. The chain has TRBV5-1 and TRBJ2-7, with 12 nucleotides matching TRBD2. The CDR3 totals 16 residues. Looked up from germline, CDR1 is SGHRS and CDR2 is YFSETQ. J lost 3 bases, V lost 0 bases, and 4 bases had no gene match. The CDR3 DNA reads TGCGCCAGCAGCTTGGGACTAGCGGGAGCGAACTACGAGCAGTACTTC. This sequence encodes CASSLGLAGANYEQYF.

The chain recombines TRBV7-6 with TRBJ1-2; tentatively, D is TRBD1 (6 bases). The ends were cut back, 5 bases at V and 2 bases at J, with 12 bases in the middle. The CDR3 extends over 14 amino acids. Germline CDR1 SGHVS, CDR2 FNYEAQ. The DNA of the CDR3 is TGTGCCAGCAGCCCCATAGGGGGGAACTATGGCTACACCTTC. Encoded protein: CASSPIGGNYGYTF.

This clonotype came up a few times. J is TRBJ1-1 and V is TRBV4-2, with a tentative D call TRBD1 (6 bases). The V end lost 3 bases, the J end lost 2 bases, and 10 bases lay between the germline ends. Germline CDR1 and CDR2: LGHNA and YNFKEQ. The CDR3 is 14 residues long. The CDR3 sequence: CASSHDRRNTEAFF. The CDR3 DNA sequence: TGTGCCAGCAGCCACGACAGGAGAAACACTGAAGCTTTCTTT.

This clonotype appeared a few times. CDR3 sequence (DNA): TGCGCCAGCAGCTTGACCCCCCTAGCGGGGAGACAAGAGACCCAGTACTTC. This gives the protein CASSLTPLAGRQETQYF. V usage is TRBV5-1 and J usage is TRBJ2-5, with TRBD2 matching 9 bases. Germline V gene data show CDR1 as SGHRS and CDR2 as YFSETQ. This CDR3 is built from 17 residues. V lost 1 base, J lost 2 bases, and 9 bases stayed unmatched.

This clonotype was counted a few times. The CDR3 loop is CASRLTGELFF. The CDR3 nucleotides are TGTGCCAGCAGACTCACCGGGGAGCTGTTTTTT. The V call is TRBV28, the J call TRBJ2-2, with D unclear. Per germline, CDR1 MDHEN and CDR2 SYDVKM. CDR3 size: 11 residues. Deletions cut 6 bases from V and 4 bases from J, with 3 bases between.

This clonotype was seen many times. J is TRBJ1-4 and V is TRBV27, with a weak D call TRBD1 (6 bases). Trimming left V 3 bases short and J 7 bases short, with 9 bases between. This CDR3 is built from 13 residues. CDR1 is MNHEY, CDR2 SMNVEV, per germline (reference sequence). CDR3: CASSFRGVEKLFF. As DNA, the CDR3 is TGTGCCAGCAGTTTCAGGGGCGTTGAAAAACTGTTTTTT.

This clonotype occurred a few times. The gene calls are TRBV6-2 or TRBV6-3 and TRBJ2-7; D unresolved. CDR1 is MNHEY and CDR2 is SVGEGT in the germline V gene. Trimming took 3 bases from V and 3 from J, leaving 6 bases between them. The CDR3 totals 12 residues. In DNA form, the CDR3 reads TGTGCCAGCAGTTATAAAAGCTACGAGCAGTACTTC. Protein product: CASSYKSYEQYF.

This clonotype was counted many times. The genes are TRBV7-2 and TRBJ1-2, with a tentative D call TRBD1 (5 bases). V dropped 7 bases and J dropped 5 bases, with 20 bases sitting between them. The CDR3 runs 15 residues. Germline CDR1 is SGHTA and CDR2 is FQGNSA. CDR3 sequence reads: CASNLPGTSLYGYTF. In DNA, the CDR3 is TGTGCCAGCAACCTACCGGGGACCTCTTTATATGGCTACACCTTC.